Below, 9 T cell receptor beta chains from the same sample are listed, as sequenced in a study of shared clonotypes between healthy human individuals. Data came from immunoSEQ multiplex PCR; TCRdb stores just in-frame clones and leaves some out. The table includes about 2.3 million clones, 92% detected once. Sequencing used naive CD4+ T cells from PBMCs. The subset denotes: CD45RA+ positively selected. These receptors all stem from a man aged 18 to 29 in good health. Some clones in this sample may be carry-over from other donors' samples.

The chain couples TRBV9 to TRBJ2-3; 13 bases agree with TRBD2. Per the germline V gene, CDR1 is SGDLS and CDR2 is YYNGEE. The ends lost 3 bases at V and 5 bases at J; junction bases unmatched: 6. CDR3 length: 16 amino acids. CDR3 coding DNA: TGTGCCAGCAGCGCGGGACTAGCGGGATACAAAGATACGCAGTATTTT. The encoded protein is CASSAGLAGYKDTQYF.

J is TRBJ1-2 and V is TRBV25-1, with a weak D call TRBD1 (5 bases). V gave up 3 bases and J gave up 7 bases, with 12 bases separating them. The CDR3 spans 13 residues. Germline V gene data show CDR1 as MGHDK and CDR2 as SYGVNS. CDR3: CASSERTSGGYTF. CDR3 coding DNA: TGTGCCAGCAGTGAGAGGACAAGCGGTGGCTACACCTTC.

The chain joins TRBV18 to TRBJ2-1; D ambiguous. V was clipped by 4 bases and J by 6 bases, with 16 bases between them. This CDR3 has 15 residues. CDR1 and CDR2 (germline): KGHSH, LQKENI. The CDR3 region has the DNA TGTGCCAGCTCACGAACGTTAGGGAACAGCAATGAGCAGTTCTTC. This sequence encodes CASSRTLGNSNEQFF.

The chain carries TRBV5-4 and TRBJ1-1; unclear D gene. The CDR3 is 13 amino acids. The ends were cut back, 2 bases at V and 7 bases at J, with 12 bases in the middle. The germline V gene has CDR1 SGHNT and CDR2 YYREEE (reference sequence). The DNA of the CDR3 is TGTGCCAGCAGCTTTGGGCAGAGCCATGAAGCTTTCTTT. Protein product: CASSFGQSHEAFF.

This chain links TRBV7-8 with TRBJ2-7; perhaps TRBD2 as D (6 bases). Per germline, CDR1 SGHVS and CDR2 FQNEAQ. CDR3 size: 14 residues. V was cut by 3 bases and J by 3 bases, with 12 bases left in between. The CDR3 loop is CASSFLAGLYEQYF. Written as DNA, the CDR3 is TGTGCCAGCAGCTTTCTTGCGGGGCTCTACGAGCAGTACTTC.

The V and J genes are TRBV28 and TRBJ1-2; D is ambiguous. Germline CDR1 is MDHEN and CDR2 is SYDVKM. The length of the CDR3 is 12 residues. V lost 3 bases, J lost 4 bases, and 6 bases lay in between. This CDR3 reads CASSFSSYGYTF. The CDR3, as DNA: TGTGCCAGCAGTTTTAGCAGCTATGGCTACACCTTC.

This clone was counted a single time. The rearrangement uses TRBV6-5 and TRBJ2-3, with 13 bases identical to TRBD2. V shed 4 bases and J 5 bases; nucleotides not matched to a gene: 6. The CDR3 covers 16 residues. Germline loops: CDR1 MNHEY, CDR2 SVGAGI. For the CDR3, the DNA is TGTGCCAGCAGTTCGGGACTAGCGGGAATTCTAGATACGCAGTATTTT. This encodes CASSSGLAGILDTQYF.

The V and J genes are TRBV7-3 and TRBJ2-1; D possibly corresponds to TRBD2 (6 bases). V shed 1 base and J shed 8 bases, with 9 bases lying between them. Looked up from germline, CDR1 is SGHTA and CDR2 is FQGTGA. The CDR3 sequence is 13 residues long. The CDR3 coding sequence is TGTGCCAGCAGCTTAATGCGGGATCATGAGCAGTTCTTC. It specifies CASSLMRDHEQFF. The variable domain in full, with the rest retrieved from reference TRBV7-3 and TRBJ2-1, is GAGVSQTPSNKVTEKGKYVELRCDPISGHTALYWYRQSLGQGPEFLIYFQGTGAADDSGLPNDRFFAVRPEGSVSTLKIQRTERGDSAVYLCASSLMRDHEQFFGPGTRLTVL.

This chain links TRBV9 with TRBJ1-3, with a possible D match to TRBD1 (5 bases). CDR1 and CDR2 from the germline V gene are SGDLS and YYNGEE. V was pared by 0 bases and J by 0 bases, with 10 bases between. This CDR3 contains 16 residues. The CDR3 nucleotides read TGTGCCAGCAGCGTAGATGGGGCCAACTCTGGAAACACCATATATTTT. Amino acids: CASSVDGANSGNTIYF.